This T cell receptor (beta chain) emerged from a study of cytomegalovirus exposure and HLA in healthy donors. Notes on the study in general: Among the most significant clusters, several appeared linked to common viral pathogens in a later analysis. Reported findings show TCR beta sequences accurately forecast HLA-A and HLA-B alleles in most subjects. A list of more than 150 TCR beta chains associated with cytomegalovirus was given.

This clone was found once. What it binds is unknown. There are 14 residues in the CDR3. V shed 7 bases and J shed 3 bases, with 15 bases lying between them. Germline CDR1 is LNHDA and CDR2 is SQIVND (reference sequence). The donors gave bone marrow, and they were healthy. Both 60 Vbeta primers and 13 Jbeta primers went into the PCR. Assay: immunoSEQ multiplex PCR; the TCRdb copy retains only in-frame clones and omits some. The data show under 140,000 clones, about three quarters seen once. V is TRBV19 and J is TRBJ1-2; maybe TRBD1 (5 bases). The sample taken for sequencing was PBMCs. The source of this sequence is a woman aged 55-70 years in good health and CMV-seropositive. CDR3 DNA: TGTGCCAGTATCCGTCAGGGCGCGGACTATGGCTACACCTTC. As protein: CASIRQGADYGYTF.